Below are 26 T cell receptor beta chains sequenced from a single sample in a study of metastatic and nonmetastatic thyroid tumors. Among the patients, none had received any treatment before thyroid surgery. TCRdb reprocessed the PCR reads using MiXCR. The sample holds some 41,000 clones, approximately 28% seen once. The material sequenced was blood. The receptors were sampled from a male donor with papillary thyroid cancer or a benign thyroid nodule (not recorded which). Some clones in this sample may be carry-over from other donors' samples.

The chain couples TRBV11-2 to TRBJ2-7, with 16 bases that match TRBD2. The CDR3 is made up of 16 amino acids. CDR1 is SGHAT and CDR2 is FQNNGV in the germline V gene. The V and J ends lost 3 bases and 6 bases, in that order; junction bases with no gene match: 5. The CDR3 DNA reads TGTGCCAGCAGCTTTTCTGGGACTAGCGGGAGGGCCGAGCAGTACGTC. Its protein product is CASSFSGTSGRAEQYV.

This clone was observed at least ten times. J is TRBJ2-5 and V is TRBV29-1; weak D call: TRBD2 (6 bases). Looked up from germline, CDR1 is SQVTM and CDR2 is ANQGSEA. Between the trimmed V and J ends, which lost 3 bases and 4 bases, there was a span of 9 bases. The CDR3 covers 12 residues. CDR3 in DNA: TGCAGCGTTGAGACCGGGGGAGAGACCCAGTACTTC. This codes for CSVETGGETQYF.

Of note for this clone: Because it lacks the conserved phenylalanine or tryptophan at the end, this CDR3 is likely a read error. This rearrangement joins TRBV7-9 to TRBJ1-2; D is uncertain. The CDR3 has 14 residues. V was pared by 5 bases and J by 5 bases, with 15 bases between. Germline CDR1 reads SEHNR; CDR2 reads FQNEAQ (reference sequence). The CDR3 sequence: CASSREGVLYGYTI. CDR3 bases: TGTGCCAGCAGCCGAGAGGGAGTCCTGTATGGCTACACCATC.

This clone was seen many times. V gene TRBV20-1 combines with J gene TRBJ2-1; D uncertain. Germline V gene data show CDR1 as DFQATT and CDR2 as SNEGSKA (reference sequence). V was cut by 5 bases and J by 3 bases, with 14 bases left in between. The CDR3 spans 14 residues. Here the CDR3 reads CSAFSWRNYNEQFF. CDR3 in DNA: TGCAGTGCTTTTTCCTGGCGAAACTACAATGAGCAGTTCTTC.

This clone showed up many times. The chain has TRBV19 and TRBJ1-6; the match to TRBD1 covers 8 bases. V was pared by 1 base and J by 8 bases, with 10 bases of the junction left unmatched. Per the germline V gene, CDR1 is LNHDA and CDR2 is SQIVND (reference sequence). This CDR3 has 17 amino acids. CDR3 sequence: CASSIGLSGTGDSPLHF. CDR3 coding DNA: TGTGCCAGTAGTATAGGGCTCTCTGGGACAGGAGATTCACCCCTCCACTTT.

As regards this clone: At one boundary the junction diverges from the germline segment, which might be a read error. The rearrangement uses TRBV5-1 and TRBJ2-3; maybe TRBD2 (6 bases). There are 16 residues in the CDR3. Germline values: CDR1 SGHRS, CDR2 YFSETQ. CDR3 residues: CASSHAAGSSVGNLDF. The CDR3 DNA is TGCGCCAGCAGCCATGCCGCCGGGTCTAGCGTGGGAAATTTGGATTTT.

This clone was seen many times. This rearrangement joins TRBV29-1 to TRBJ2-3; no reliable D call. V gave up 3 bases and J gave up 1 base, with 8 bases separating them. Germline CDR1 SQVTM, CDR2 ANQGSEA. This CDR3 region has 13 residues. CDR3 loop: CSVENFGTDTQYF. CDR3 nucleotides: TGCAGCGTTGAGAACTTCGGCACAGATACGCAGTATTTT.

This clone was observed a handful of times. The chain uses TRBV11-3 and TRBJ1-2; no clear D. Trimming removed 4 bases from V and 3 bases from J, with 15 bases in between. This CDR3 comprises 15 residues. Germline CDR1 and CDR2: SGHNT and YENEEA. CDR3 residues: CASSSISGGDYGYTF. CDR3 in DNA: TGTGCCAGCAGCTCCATTTCGGGTGGGGACTATGGCTACACCTTC.

This clone was picked up many times. CDR3 DNA: TGTGCCATAACCAACAGGGAAACCTACGAGCAGTACTTC. Amino acid sequence: CAITNRETYEQYF. The gene calls are TRBV10-3 and TRBJ2-7; weak D call: TRBD1 (6 bases). The CDR3 contains 13 residues. Germline V gives CDR1 ENHRY, CDR2 SYGVKD. The V end was cut by 9 bases, the J end by 2 bases, with 14 bases between.

The gene calls are TRBV28 and TRBJ2-5; D call uncertain. The length of the CDR3 is 13 residues. The V and J ends lost 2 bases and 5 bases respectively, with 9 bases between them. Germline-derived CDR1 and CDR2 are MDHEN and SYDVKM. CDR3 loop: CASSLVLGETQYF. The CDR3 DNA is TGTGCCAGCAGTTTAGTTCTGGGGGAGACCCAGTACTTC.

J is TRBJ1-6 and V is TRBV19; the D gene is possibly TRBD1 (6 bases). Germline V gene lookup returns CDR1 LNHDA and CDR2 SQIVND (reference sequence). This CDR3 is 14 amino acids long. V lost 4 bases and J 10 bases, leaving 14 bases between the germline ends. CDR3: CASSRQVPNSPLHF. The CDR3 DNA is TGTGCCAGTAGTAGACAGGTTCCGAACTCACCCCTCCACTTT.

The rearrangement uses TRBV28 and TRBJ1-1; D is undetermined. The CDR3 is 15 amino acids. CDR1 is MDHEN, CDR2 SYDVKM, per germline. V lost 7 bases to trimming and J lost 4 bases, with 19 bases between them. The CDR3 DNA reads TGTGCCAGCACTCCTACCCTAGAAAGAGGCACTGAAGCTTTCTTT. Its protein product is CASTPTLERGTEAFF.

The chain employs TRBV28 and TRBJ1-1; D gene ambiguous. The CDR3 loop spans 14 amino acids. The germline V and J ends were trimmed by 6 bases and 3 bases, with 14 bases remaining between them. In germline, CDR1 is MDHEN, CDR2 SYDVKM. The CDR3 is CASRKSWEDTEAFF. In DNA, the CDR3 is TGTGCCAGCAGGAAATCCTGGGAGGACACTGAAGCTTTCTTT.

As to this clone: An end of the junction differs from the germline gene, which may be a read error. This chain uses TRBV20-1 with TRBJ1-2; a possible D gene is TRBD1 (5 bases). This CDR3 contains 15 residues. Germline loops: CDR1 DFQATT, CDR2 SNEGSKA (reference sequence). This CDR3 is CSTRGNAGDTYGYTF. In nucleotides, the CDR3 is TGCAGTACTAGAGGGAACGCGGGGGATACCTATGGCTACACCTTC.

By share, this clone ranks as medium-sized. Other DNA sequences of this sample code for an identical CDR3. The gene calls are TRBV6-1 and TRBJ2-7; D ambiguous. The CDR3 totals 14 residues. Germline values: CDR1 MNHNS, CDR2 SASEGT. With 5 bases removed from V and 0 bases from J, the gap between germline ends came to 11 bases. The CDR3 sequence is CASSPVTSSYEQYF. CDR3 DNA: TGTGCCAGCAGTCCGGTGACAAGCTCCTACGAGCAGTACTTC.

This clone was seen a few times. One junction end disagrees with the germline gene, perhaps due to a read error. The CDR3 loop is CASRAMGGRRTGELFF. In DNA form, the CDR3 reads TGTGCCAGCAGAGCGATGGGGGGGCGGAGGACCGGGGAGCTCTTTTTT. The V call is TRBV27, the J call TRBJ2-2; weak D call: TRBD2 (7 bases). Germline V gene lookup returns CDR1 MNHEY and CDR2 SMNVEV (reference sequence). The CDR3 totals 16 residues.

This clone was counted a few times. The rearrangement joins TRBV6-2 or TRBV6-3 to TRBJ2-3, with D perhaps TRBD1 or TRBD2 (5 bases each). CDR3 length equals 12 residues. Germline CDR1 reads MNHEY; CDR2 reads SVGEGT. V lost 6 bases to trimming and J lost 6 bases, with 10 bases between them. The CDR3 loop is CASRLGADTQYF. In nucleotides, the CDR3 is TGTGCCAGCAGACTAGGGGCGGATACGCAGTATTTT.

This clone was seen only a few times. Its ends do not fully match the called genes, so a read error is possible. The CDR3 DNA reads TGTGCTAGTGGATCCCAGGGGGACACTGAAGCTTTATTT. Translating gives CASGSQGDTEALF. V is TRBV12-5 and J is TRBJ1-1; 7 bases map to TRBD1. Germline values: CDR1 LGHNT, CDR2 FRNRAP. This CDR3 spans 13 amino acids.

This chain links TRBV7-3 with TRBJ1-1; D remains unclear. The CDR3 spans 17 residues. From germline, CDR1 is SGHTA and CDR2 FQGTGA. The V end lost 7 bases, the J end lost 7 bases, and 28 bases lay between the germline ends. The CDR3 DNA reads TGTGCCAGCACCTCCCCGTCAGATACTCTGGGTAGGTATGAAGCTTTCTTT. Amino acid sequence: CASTSPSDTLGRYEAFF.

The rearrangement uses TRBV11-2 and TRBJ2-1; weak D call: TRBD1 (6 bases). V lost 2 bases, J lost 0 bases, and 8 bases lay in between. Germline V lookup: CDR1 SGHAT, CDR2 FQNNGV. The length of the CDR3 is 15 residues. CDR3 nucleotides: TGTGCCAGCAGCTTACAGGGACACTCCTACAATGAGCAGTTCTTC. This encodes CASSLQGHSYNEQFF. The full variable domain, completed using reference TRBV11-2 and TRBJ2-1, is EAGVAQSPRYKIIEKRQSVAFWCNPISGHATLYWYQQILGQGPKLLIQFQNNGVVDDSQLPKDRFSAERLKGVDSTLKIQPAKLEDSAVYLCASSLQGHSYNEQFFGPGTRLTVL.

The V gene is TRBV28, the J gene TRBJ2-7, with TRBD1 matching 10 bases. The germline V gene encodes CDR1 MDHEN and CDR2 SYDVKM. The CDR3 sequence is 15 residues long. J lost 3 bases, V lost 4 bases, and 6 bases had no gene match. The DNA of the CDR3 is TGTGCCAGCAGTTCGCGACAGGGGGCGATCTACGAGCAGTACTTC. Protein sequence: CASSSRQGAIYEQYF. Using reference TRBV28 and TRBJ2-7 for the parts outside the CDR3, the full variable domain is DVKVTQSSRYLVKRTGEKVFLECVQDMDHENMFWYRQDPGLGLRLIYFSYDVKMKEKGDIPEGYSVSREKKERFSLILESASTNQTSMYLCASSSRQGAIYEQYFGPGTRLTVT.

There are many counts of this clone. The genes are TRBV11-1 and TRBJ2-3, with 9 bases matching TRBD1. Trimming took 3 bases from V and 4 from J; bases not matched to a gene: 11. Germline assignment: CDR1 SGHAT and CDR2 FQDESV (reference sequence). This CDR3 spans 17 amino acids. This CDR3 reads CASSFGQPGQGSDTQYF. The CDR3 nucleotides are TGTGCCAGCAGCTTCGGACAACCGGGACAGGGATCAGATACGCAGTATTTT.

About this clone itself: This clone may be a read error of a much larger clone one base away. The gene calls are TRBV3-1 and TRBJ2-7, with 10 bases fitting TRBD2. CDR1 and CDR2 from the germline V gene are LGHDT and YNNKEL (reference sequence). This CDR3 has 14 residues. CDR3 protein: CANSQQREGYEHYF. Written as DNA, the CDR3 is TGTGCCAACAGCCAGCAGCGGGAGGGCTACGAGCATTACTTC.

The chain employs TRBV11-1 and TRBJ2-7; TRBD1 matches 10 bases. The germline V gene encodes CDR1 SGHAT and CDR2 FQDESV (reference sequence). The CDR3 length is 16 residues. The V gene end was trimmed by 5 bases and the J gene end by 0 bases; junction bases not matched to a gene: 7. The CDR3 coding sequence is TGTGCCAGCAGCCCCCTAGACAGGGGGCGCTCCTACGAGCAGTACTTC. Its protein product is CASSPLDRGRSYEQYF. Full variable domain (remainder filled in from reference TRBV11-1 and TRBJ2-7): EAEVAQSPRYKITEKSQAVAFWCDPISGHATLYWYRQILGQGPELLVQFQDESVVDDSQLPKDRFSAERLKGVDSTLKIQPAELGDSAMYLCASSPLDRGRSYEQYFGPGTRLTVT.

By frequency in the sample, this clone is medium-sized. The gene calls are TRBV20-1 and TRBJ1-2, with D perhaps matching TRBD1 (6 bases). The V end was cut by 6 bases, the J end by 6 bases, with 17 bases between. Germline-derived CDR1 and CDR2 are DFQATT and SNEGSKA (reference sequence). The CDR3 covers 13 residues. CDR3 sequence reads: CSARKIQGDGYTF. DNA for the CDR3: TGCAGTGCGCGAAAGATACAGGGAGATGGCTACACCTTC.

This clone was seen repeatedly, ten times or more. The J gene is TRBJ2-1, the V gene TRBV7-8; unclear D gene. Germline CDR1 is SGHVS and CDR2 is FQNEAQ. The CDR3 spans 13 residues. V lost 3 bases and J 6 bases, leaving 9 bases between the germline ends. The CDR3 region has the DNA TGTGCCAGCAGCTTGGTATTCACCAATGAGCAGTTCTTC. It translates to CASSLVFTNEQFF.